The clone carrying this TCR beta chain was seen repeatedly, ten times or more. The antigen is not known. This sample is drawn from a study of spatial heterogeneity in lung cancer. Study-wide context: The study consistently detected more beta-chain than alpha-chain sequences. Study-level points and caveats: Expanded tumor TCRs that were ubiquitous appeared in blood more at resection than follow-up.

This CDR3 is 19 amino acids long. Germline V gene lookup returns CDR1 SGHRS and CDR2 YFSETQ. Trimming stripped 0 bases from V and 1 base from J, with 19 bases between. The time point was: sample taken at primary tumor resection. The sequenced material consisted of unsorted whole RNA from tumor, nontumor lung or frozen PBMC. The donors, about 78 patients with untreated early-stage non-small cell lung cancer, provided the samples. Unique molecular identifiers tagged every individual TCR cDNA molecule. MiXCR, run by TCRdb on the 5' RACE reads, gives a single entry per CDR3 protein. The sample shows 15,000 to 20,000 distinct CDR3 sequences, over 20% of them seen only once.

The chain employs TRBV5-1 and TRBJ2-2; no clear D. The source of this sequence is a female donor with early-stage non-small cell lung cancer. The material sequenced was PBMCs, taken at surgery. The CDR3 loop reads CASSLALGLGSMNTGELFF. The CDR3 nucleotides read TGCGCCAGCAGCTTGGCCCTGGGTCTGGGCAGCATGAACACCGGGGAGCTGTTTTTT.